A single TCR beta chain is shown here with its context. Participants spanned ages about 18 to 100 years and resided in roughly 22 US areas. Within 2 weeks before study entry, exposed participants met a COVID-19 case. In germline, CDR1 is SGDLS, CDR2 YYNGEE. The CDR3 has 16 amino acids. V was clipped by 3 bases and J by 4 bases; unmatched bases: 12. In the authors' workflow: Estimated nucleated cell counts came from reference gene primer amplification. Generated by immunoSEQ multiplex PCR, the TCRdb table keeps only in-frame clones and is missing some. The DNA was the basis for D and trimming; V, J and clone size are from that table. This sample has approximately 150,000 clones, with approximately 83% found just once. The data were obtained in a study of blood T cell repertoires in COVID-19. Study details: Sources were T cells, B-cell-depleted T cells, or PBMCs; the material itself was cDNA or gDNA.

Material for sequencing was PBMCs or T cells enriched from blood (not recorded which). The V call is TRBV9, the J call TRBJ1-1; 7 bases map to TRBD1. The TCR originated in a man aged 65-85 years who had been exposed to COVID-19. CDR3 protein: CASSAAGHRGGTEAFF. DNA for the CDR3: TGTGCCAGCAGCGCCGCAGGACACAGGGGCGGCACTGAAGCTTTCTTT.